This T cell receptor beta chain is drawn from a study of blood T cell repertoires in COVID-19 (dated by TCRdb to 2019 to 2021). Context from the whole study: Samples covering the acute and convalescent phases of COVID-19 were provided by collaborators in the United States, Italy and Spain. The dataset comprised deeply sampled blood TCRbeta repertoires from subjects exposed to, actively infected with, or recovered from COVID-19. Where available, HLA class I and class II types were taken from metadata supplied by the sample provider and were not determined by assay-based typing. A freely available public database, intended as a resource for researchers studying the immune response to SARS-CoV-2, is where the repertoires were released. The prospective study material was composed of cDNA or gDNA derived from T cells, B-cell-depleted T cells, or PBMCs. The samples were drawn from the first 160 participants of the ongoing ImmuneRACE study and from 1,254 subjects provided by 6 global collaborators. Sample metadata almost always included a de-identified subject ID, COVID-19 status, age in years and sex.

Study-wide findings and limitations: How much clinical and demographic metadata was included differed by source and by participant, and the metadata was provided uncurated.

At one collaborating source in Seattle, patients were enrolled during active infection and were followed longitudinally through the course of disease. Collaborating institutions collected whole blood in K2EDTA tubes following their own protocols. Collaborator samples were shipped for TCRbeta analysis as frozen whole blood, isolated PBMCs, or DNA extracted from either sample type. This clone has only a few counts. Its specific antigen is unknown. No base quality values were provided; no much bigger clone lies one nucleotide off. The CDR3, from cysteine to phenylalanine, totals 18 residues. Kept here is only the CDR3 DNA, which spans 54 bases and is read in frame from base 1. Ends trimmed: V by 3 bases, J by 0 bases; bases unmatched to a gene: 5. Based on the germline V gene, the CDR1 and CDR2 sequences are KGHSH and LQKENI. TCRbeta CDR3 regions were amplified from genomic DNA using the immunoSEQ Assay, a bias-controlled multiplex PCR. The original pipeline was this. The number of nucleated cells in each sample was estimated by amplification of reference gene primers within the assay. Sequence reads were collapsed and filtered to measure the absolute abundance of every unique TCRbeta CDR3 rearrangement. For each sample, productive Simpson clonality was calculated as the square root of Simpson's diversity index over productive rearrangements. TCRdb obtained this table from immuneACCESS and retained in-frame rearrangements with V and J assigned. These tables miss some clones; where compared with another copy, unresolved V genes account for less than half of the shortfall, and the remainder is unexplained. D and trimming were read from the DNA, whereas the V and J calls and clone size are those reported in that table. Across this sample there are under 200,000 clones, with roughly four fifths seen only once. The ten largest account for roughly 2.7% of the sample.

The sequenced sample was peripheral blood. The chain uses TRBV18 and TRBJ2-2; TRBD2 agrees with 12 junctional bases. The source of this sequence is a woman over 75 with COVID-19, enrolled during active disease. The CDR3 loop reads CASSPYGTSGPNTGELFF. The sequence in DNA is TGTGCCAGCTCACCGTACGGGACTAGCGGGCCGAACACCGGGGAGCTGTTTTTT.